The TCR beta chain under discussion was sequenced for a study of blood T cell repertoires in COVID-19. Libraries were prepared by immunoSEQ multiplex PCR; TCRdb keeps only in-frame clonotypes and omits some of them. The sample lists more than 200,000 clones, 80% to 85% seen once, with about 10% in the top ten. CDR3 length equals 12 residues. Trimming left V 4 bases short and J 7 bases short, with 10 bases between. Germline V gene data show CDR1 as SGHTA and CDR2 as FQGTGA. Sequencing was done on a sample of peripheral blood. The receptor's source is a woman older than 75 with COVID-19, enrolled during active disease. V and J are TRBV7-3 and TRBJ2-5; the D is unclear. Written as DNA, the CDR3 is TGTGCCAGCAGCTCCACCTTCGGGACCCAGTACTTC. Its protein product is CASSSTFGTQYF.